These 10 T cell receptor beta chains originate from one sample sequenced in a study of vaccination and CD4 T cells after COVID-19. Regarding treatment: roughly 10-day PBMC culture with coronavirus spike peptide pools or control peptides (ViraFEST assay). These receptors' antigens are unknown. Researchers used the Oncomine TCR Beta short-read assay to sequence DNA from cultured CD4+ T cells. TCRdb called the PCR reads again in MiXCR, with one record for every CDR3 protein. This sample has roughly 8,200 distinct CDR3 sequences, with about 51% found just once. Sequencing was performed on CD4+ T cells from blood, cultured in vitro. The receptors stem from a human donor who had recovered from COVID-19.

The V call is TRBV20-1, the J call TRBJ2-7; maybe TRBD2 (7 bases). Trimming stripped 0 bases from V and 2 bases from J, with 17 bases between. Germline CDR1 is DFQATT and CDR2 is SNEGSKA (reference sequence). This CDR3 has 16 amino acids. The CDR3 loop reads CSAREGGGALTYEQYF. The CDR3 DNA sequence: TGCAGTGCTAGAGAAGGTGGGGGGGCCCTAACCTACGAGCAGTACTTC.

The CDR3, as DNA: TGTGCCAGCAGCCCCAAGCAGTACCAAGAGACCCAGTACTTC. Its translation: CASSPKQYQETQYF. This chain links TRBV7-2 with TRBJ2-5; the D is unclear. Germline V gives CDR1 SGHTA, CDR2 FQGNSA. Trimming removed 5 bases at V and 0 bases at J, with 10 bases between. There are 14 residues in the CDR3.

The chain uses TRBV6-1 and TRBJ1-1; no firm D call. This CDR3 is 14 amino acids long. CDR1 MNHNS and CDR2 SASEGT come from the germline V gene. V was clipped by 0 bases and J by 8 bases, with 13 bases between them. The DNA of the CDR3 is TGTGCCAGCAGTGAAGCCGTTGGGGTTTCCGAAGCTTTCTTT. Translated, it gives CASSEAVGVSEAFF.

The gene calls are TRBV6-1 and TRBJ2-7; TRBD2 matches 12 bases. This CDR3 region has 14 residues. Per germline, CDR1 MNHNS and CDR2 SASEGT. J gave up 3 bases and V 5 bases, and 2 bases lay outside the gene matches. The CDR3 DNA follows: TGTGCCAGCAGTCGGGGACTAGCGGGCTACGAGCAGTACTTC. This gives the protein CASSRGLAGYEQYF.

The V gene is TRBV20-1, the J gene TRBJ2-3; 7 nucleotides line up with TRBD1. This CDR3 comprises 13 residues. Germline V gene data show CDR1 as DFQATT and CDR2 as SNEGSKA (reference sequence). After removal of 5 bases from V and 4 bases from J, the junction contained 6 bases not matched to a gene. The CDR3 reads CSAGQEWADTQYF. For the CDR3, the DNA is TGCAGTGCTGGACAGGAATGGGCAGATACGCAGTATTTT.

This chain joins TRBV7-2 and TRBJ2-2; D unresolved. The V gene lost 6 bases and the J gene lost 5 bases, with 7 bases spanning the gap. CDR3 length: 12 amino acids. Germline V gene data show CDR1 as SGHTA and CDR2 as FQGNSA. The DNA of the CDR3 is TGTGCCAGCAGTGTCCGGACCGGGGAGCTGTTTTTT. It yields the protein CASSVRTGELFF.

V usage is TRBV18 and J usage is TRBJ1-2; D gene unclear. This CDR3 region has 14 residues. V was pared by 1 base and J by 6 bases, with 12 bases between. Germline V gene sequence: CDR1 KGHSH, CDR2 LQKENI. In DNA form, the CDR3 reads TGTGCCAGCTCACCACTCGGAGGTCTGGATGGCTACACCTTC. Its translation is CASSPLGGLDGYTF.

This sequence joins TRBV11-2 and TRBJ1-1; D gene unclear. Trimming removed 5 bases from V and 6 bases from J, with 10 bases in between. The germline CDR1 and CDR2 sequences are SGHAT and FQNNGV. The CDR3 loop spans 12 amino acids. This chain's CDR3 is CASSQQAAEAFF. The CDR3 DNA follows: TGTGCCAGCAGCCAACAAGCGGCTGAAGCTTTCTTT.

This clonotype has a handful of counts. The V gene is TRBV20-1, the J gene TRBJ2-3; D is perhaps TRBD1 or TRBD2 (5 bases each). This CDR3 contains 13 residues. Germline V gene sequence: CDR1 DFQATT, CDR2 SNEGSKA (reference sequence). The CDR3 region is CRISGGNTDTQYF. DNA for the CDR3: TGCAGAATAAGTGGGGGTAACACAGATACGCAGTATTTT.

The chain is built from TRBV7-8 and TRBJ2-7; D ambiguous. There are 12 residues in the CDR3. Deletions cut 3 bases from V and 0 bases from J, with 3 bases between. Germline lookup yields CDR1 SGHVS and CDR2 FQNEAQ. CDR3 in DNA: TGTGCCAGCAGCTTGAGCTCCTACGAGCAGTACTTC. It specifies CASSLSSYEQYF.